A selection of T cell receptor beta chains follows, all from one sample in a study of human T cells and chemical hapten exposure. TCRdb redid the calling of the RACE reads with MiXCR, one entry per CDR3 protein. The sample comprises tens of thousands of distinct CDR3 sequences, roughly 10% of which are singletons, and 4% to 5.5% rests with the top ten. The material was whole blood, obtained in connection with sensitization to the hapten diphenylcyclopropenone (DPC). The receptors stem from a woman in her fifties or sixties with alopecia areata. Some clones in this sample may be carry-over from other donors' samples. The CDR3 runs from the conserved cysteine through the conserved F or W. D genes are given only for firm matches. Size is stated for part of the rows, as once, few or many counts, or as a class when the clone is expanded.

j_call,clone_size,v_call,d_call,cdr3_nt,cdr3_aa
TRBJ1-1,many,TRBV6-6,-,TGTGCCAGCAGTTTTGGACGGGACACTGAAGCTTTCTTT,CASSFGRDTEAFF
TRBJ1-2,many,TRBV30,-,TGTGCCTGGAGTCCGGGACTCTACACCTTC,CAWSPGLYTF
TRBJ2-1,-,TRBV11-2,TRBD2,TGTGCCAGTACCCTAGCGGGAGTGGCTAGCAATGAGCAGTTCTTC,CASTLAGVASNEQFF
TRBJ2-4,-,TRBV28,-,TGTGCCAGCGGAGGGAGGGGGACTGTTATAGCCAAAAACATTCAGTACTTC,CASGGRGTVIAKNIQYF
TRBJ2-3,many,TRBV20-1,TRBD1,TGCAGTGCTAGCCCCGGACAGGAGCTGGGCACAGATACGCAGTATTTT,CSASPGQELGTDTQYF
TRBJ1-1,-,TRBV28,TRBD1,TGTGCCAGCAGTGACAGGGCCCGTGAAGCTTTCTTT,CASSDRAREAFF
TRBJ1-5,few,TRBV7-2,-,TGTGCCAGCAGCCGACAGAGCAATCAGCCCCAGCATTTT,CASSRQSNQPQHF
TRBJ1-1,few,TRBV29-1,TRBD1,TGCAGCGTTGAGAGACCGGGACAGGGCCGACGAACTGAAGCTTTCTTT,CSVERPGQGRRTEAFF
TRBJ1-3,-,TRBV9,-,TGTGCCAGCAGCGAGGTGCCTTCTGGAAACACCATATATTTT,CASSEVPSGNTIYF
TRBJ1-1,many,TRBV12-3/TRBV12-4,-,TGTGCCAGCACCTTGGACAGGAACACTGAAGCTTTCTTT,CASTLDRNTEAFF
TRBJ2-7,few,TRBV28,-,TGTGCCAGCAGTCCTCCCATCCGACGGAACTACGAGCAGTACTTC,CASSPPIRRNYEQYF
TRBJ2-7,many,TRBV27,-,TGTGCCAGCAGAAACCCGGGCTACGAGCAGTACTTC,CASRNPGYEQYF
TRBJ2-5,-,TRBV18,-,TGTGCCAGCTCACCACCGTACCCACAAGAGACCCAGTACTTC,CASSPPYPQETQYF
TRBJ1-4,few,TRBV7-2,-,TGTGCCAGCAGCTTAGCGGGCAGGTCGGAACTGTTTTTT,CASSLAGRSELFF
TRBJ2-6,-,TRBV7-8,-,TGTGCCAGCAGCTTAGGGTCAACCAACGTCCTGACTTTC,CASSLGSTNVLTF
TRBJ2-2,few,TRBV6-2/TRBV6-3,TRBD2,TGTGCCAGCAGTTTAGCGGGGCTCAACACCGGGGAGCTGTTTTTT,CASSLAGLNTGELFF
TRBJ1-1,few,TRBV5-1,-,TGCGCCAGCAGCTTAAGTCAGGGAGTATCGACTGAAGCTTTCTTT,CASSLSQGVSTEAFF
TRBJ1-5,-,TRBV20-1,TRBD1,TGCAGTGCTGGGACAGGGGGTCAGCCCCAGCATTTT,CSAGTGGQPQHF
TRBJ2-1,many,TRBV12-3/TRBV12-4,-,TGTGCCAGCAGTCGCCCTCTTTTGCGGGACGACAATGAGCAGTTCTTC,CASSRPLLRDDNEQFF
TRBJ1-1,many,TRBV30,-,TGTGCCTGGATCCAGGCAGGAAGGAACACTGAAGCTTTCTTT,CAWIQAGRNTEAFF
TRBJ2-1,many,TRBV7-3,-,TGTGCCAGCAGCTTAGGCCGGACCTCCAACAATGAGCAGTTCTTC,CASSLGRTSNNEQFF
TRBJ2-7,many,TRBV6-6,-,TGTGCCAGCAGGCCCGGAGTAGCCCTGAGCTCCTACGAGCAGTACTTC,CASRPGVALSSYEQYF
TRBJ2-5,few,TRBV2,TRBD1,TGTGCCAGCAGGGGACAGGAGAACCGCCAAGAGACCCAGTACTTC,CASRGQENRQETQYF
TRBJ1-6,many,TRBV6-6,TRBD1,TGTGCCAGCAGTCGAGATATAACAGGGGGAAATTCACCCCTCCACTTT,CASSRDITGGNSPLHF
TRBJ1-2,-,TRBV7-6,-,TGTGCCAGCAGCCAGAACACAGGGAACTATGGCTACACCTTC,CASSQNTGNYGYTF
TRBJ1-2,-,TRBV7-9,-,TGTGCCAGCAGCTTATATGGCAGTCGGAGCTACACCTTC,CASSLYGSRSYTF
TRBJ2-3,few,TRBV6-2/TRBV6-3,-,TGTGCCAGCAGTTCCAGGTTGCACGGCACAGATACGCAGTATTTT,CASSSRLHGTDTQYF
TRBJ1-1,many,TRBV5-4,TRBD1,TGTGCCAGCAGCGGGACAGGAGACCTGAACACTGAAGCTTTCTTT,CASSGTGDLNTEAFF
TRBJ2-7,-,TRBV27,TRBD1,TGTGCCAGCAGTTCGACAGGGGTCGCCTACGAGCAGTACTTC,CASSSTGVAYEQYF
TRBJ1-4,many,TRBV20-1,-,TGCAGTGCTAGAGCAGGGTCGGAAAAACTGTTTTTT,CSARAGSEKLFF
TRBJ2-1,-,TRBV7-3,TRBD1,TGTGCCAGCAGCAGGGGACAGCCTAACAATGAGCAGTTCTTC,CASSRGQPNNEQFF
TRBJ1-1,few,TRBV11-2,-,TGTGCCAGCAGGAACAGTGGATTGGGGGGAACTGAAGCTTTCTTT,CASRNSGLGGTEAFF
TRBJ2-7,few,TRBV3-1,-,TGTGCCAGCAGCCGCCGGTCGACATACTCCTACGAGCAGTACTTC,CASSRRSTYSYEQYF
TRBJ1-2,once,TRBV28,-,TGTGCCAGCAGTTTCAGGTGGCGGGGGTATGGCTACACCTTC,CASSFRWRGYGYTF
TRBJ2-5,many,TRBV29-1,-,TGCAGCGCGGATACGGACCAAGAGACCCAGTACTTC,CSADTDQETQYF
TRBJ1-5,few,TRBV30,TRBD1,TGTGCCTGGGACACTAGGACAGGAAAAAATCAGCCCCAGCATTTT,CAWDTRTGKNQPQHF
TRBJ2-7,-,TRBV5-6,-,TGTGCCAGCAGCCGGCTTGGGGCTACAGTCGCCTACGAGCAGTACTTC,CASSRLGATVAYEQYF
TRBJ2-1,few,TRBV2,-,TGTGCCAGCAGGGAATGGCCAGGGGTCGGTACGTTCTTC,CASREWPGVGTFF
TRBJ2-3,-,TRBV28,-,TGTGCCAGCAGTTTACCCGGGCCCACAGATACGCAGTATTTT,CASSLPGPTDTQYF
TRBJ2-6,-,TRBV30,-,TGTGCCTGGAGCCGGGACACTGGGGCCAACGTCCTGACTTTC,CAWSRDTGANVLTF
TRBJ2-3,many,TRBV10-2,TRBD1,TGCGCCAGCAGCCGCCACGACGGACAGGGGGCAGATACGCAGTATTTT,CASSRHDGQGADTQYF
TRBJ1-5,many,TRBV6-2/TRBV6-3,TRBD1,TGTGCCAGCAGCCCGACCCGGGACAGTAGCAATCAGCCCCAGCATTTT,CASSPTRDSSNQPQHF
TRBJ1-2,-,TRBV6-5,-,TGTGCCAGCAGTTATTATGGGGATGGCTACACCTTC,CASSYYGDGYTF
TRBJ1-1,few,TRBV27,-,TGTGCCAGCAGTTTAAGGATGGGAGCCACTGAAGCTTTCTTT,CASSLRMGATEAFF
TRBJ2-7,-,TRBV12-3/TRBV12-4,TRBD2,TGTGCCAGCAGCGGACTAGCGGGAGGGCCCTACGAGCAGTACTTC,CASSGLAGGPYEQYF
TRBJ2-1,-,TRBV20-1,TRBD2,TGCAGTGCTAGACCCCCTAGCGGGGGAAGTGAGCAGTTCTTC,CSARPPSGGSEQFF
TRBJ2-1,-,TRBV12-3/TRBV12-4,-,TGTGCCAGCAGTCCCGGACAAAACAATGAGCAGTTCTTC,CASSPGQNNEQFF
TRBJ1-1,many,TRBV30,-,TGTGCCTGGAAGCTGGGACGGACTGAAGCTTTCTTT,CAWKLGRTEAFF
TRBJ2-3,-,TRBV11-1,-,TGTGCCAGCAGCTTAAGGTGGGACGATACGCAGTATTTT,CASSLRWDDTQYF
TRBJ1-2,many,TRBV5-1,-,TGCGCCAGCAGCTTGGACGGGAAGGGCTACACCTTC,CASSLDGKGYTF
TRBJ1-6,-,TRBV5-5,-,TGTGCCAGCAGCTTGCAGTATAGCTCCTATAATTCACCCCTCCACTTT,CASSLQYSSYNSPLHF
TRBJ2-7,many,TRBV20-1,-,TGCAGTGCCGGCCGACGGGACTCCTCTAGCTCCTACGAGCAGTACTTC,CSAGRRDSSSSYEQYF
TRBJ1-2,many,TRBV12-3/TRBV12-4,-,TGTGCCAGCAGCCACGGTGGGGATTATGGCTACACCTTC,CASSHGGDYGYTF
TRBJ2-7,-,TRBV7-2,-,TGTGCCAGCCGACGTGACTTTAACTCCTACGAGCAGTACTTC,CASRRDFNSYEQYF